These 17 T cell receptor beta chains originate from one sample sequenced in a study of T-cell reconstitution after alpha-beta-depleted transplantation in children. Preparation of the TCRbeta library was carried out with unique molecular identifiers. TCRdb ran MiXCR on the PCR reads and lists one entry per CDR3 protein. This table holds over 120,000 distinct CDR3 sequences, around 9% found once. The sample in question was PBMCs, mostly from graft donor cells, obtained 180 days after TCRalphabeta/CD19-depleted stem cell transplant. The receptors were gathered from a female patient aged 2-10 years who had a stem cell transplant for congenital amegakaryocytic thrombocytopenia, so the T cells may come from the graft donor.

J is TRBJ2-1 and V is TRBV11-1; no firm D call. Germline V CDR1 and CDR2: SGHAT, FQDESV (reference sequence). Trimming shortened V by 1 base and J by 5 bases, and 6 bases separated the two germline ends. The CDR3 runs 13 residues. CDR3 residues: CASSLGGHNEQFF. CDR3 bases: TGTGCCAGCAGCTTAGGTGGGCACAATGAGCAGTTCTTC.

This clonotype occurred many times. V gene TRBV28 combines with J gene TRBJ1-1; D call uncertain. The length of the CDR3 is 15 residues. Germline lookup yields CDR1 MDHEN and CDR2 SYDVKM. V lost 4 bases and J lost 0, with 12 bases in between. CDR3 residues: CASSSPGGVNTEAFF. The CDR3 region has the DNA TGTGCCAGCAGTTCCCCGGGAGGAGTGAACACTGAAGCTTTCTTT.

The table lists this clonotype with many counts. The chain couples TRBV5-1 to TRBJ2-1; D may be TRBD2 (5 bases). CDR1 and CDR2 (germline): SGHRS, YFSETQ. V dropped 4 bases and J dropped 9 bases, with 14 bases sitting between them. This CDR3 contains 13 residues. CDR3 nucleotide sequence: TGCGCCAGCAGCCGAAACGACCGGGGTGAGCAGTTCTTC. Translated, it gives CASSRNDRGEQFF.

This clonotype was seen many times. The rearrangement links TRBV5-1 to TRBJ1-1, with D uncertain. The CDR3 totals 13 residues. V lost 1 base and J 5 bases, leaving 9 bases between the germline ends. Germline CDR1 SGHRS, CDR2 YFSETQ. The CDR3: CASSLSPVTEAFF. Written as DNA, the CDR3 is TGCGCCAGCAGCTTGTCCCCAGTAACTGAAGCTTTCTTT.

This clonotype was counted at least ten times. The chain has TRBV6-1 and TRBJ2-2; D is undetermined. This CDR3 is 15 amino acids long. V shed 1 base and J shed 0 bases, with 6 bases lying between them. Germline lookup yields CDR1 MNHNS and CDR2 SASEGT. This chain's CDR3 is CASSEGAPNTGELFF. Here the CDR3 DNA reads TGTGCCAGCAGTGAAGGAGCTCCGAACACCGGGGAGCTGTTTTTT.

This clonotype was found a few times. One base away lies a much larger clone, so this may be a sequencing read error. The genes are TRBV3-1 and TRBJ1-5; D is unresolved. This CDR3 contains 15 residues. The germline V gene encodes CDR1 LGHDT and CDR2 YNNKEL (reference sequence). Trimming shortened V by 7 bases and J by 7 bases, and 20 bases separated the two germline ends. The DNA of the CDR3 is TGTGCCAGCACCCCATACCCGCCTACTAGCCAGCCCCAGCATTTT. Translated: CASTPYPPTSQPQHF.

This clonotype was picked up many times. The rearrangement uses TRBV20-1 and TRBJ2-2; 10 nucleotides match TRBD1. Germline assignment: CDR1 DFQATT and CDR2 SNEGSKA (reference sequence). The V gene end was trimmed by 5 bases and the J gene end by 11 bases; junction bases not matched to a gene: 8. The CDR3 extends over 13 amino acids. The CDR3 DNA reads as TGCAGTGCTTCTCCCGGGACAGGGGTTGAGCTGTTTTTT. This sequence encodes CSASPGTGVELFF.

This clonotype was found many times. The J gene is TRBJ1-6, the V gene TRBV13; no reliable D call. The ends were cut back, 5 bases at V and 8 bases at J, with 13 bases in the middle. The germline V gene has CDR1 PRHDT and CDR2 FYEKMQ (reference sequence). The CDR3 is 14 residues long. The CDR3 region is CASSLRAWDSPLHF. The DNA for the CDR3 is TGTGCCAGCAGCCTCCGGGCCTGGGATTCACCCCTCCACTTT. Full variable domain (remainder filled in from reference TRBV13 and TRBJ1-6): AAGVIQSPRHLIKEKRETATLKCYPIPRHDTVYWYQQGPGQDPQFLISFYEKMQSDKGSIPDRFSAQQFSDYHSELNMSSLELGDSALYFCASSLRAWDSPLHFGNGTRLTVT.

The chain combines TRBV6-2 or TRBV6-3 with TRBJ2-4; 8 bases match TRBD1. Losses at the gene ends were 2 bases for V and 3 bases for J; bases not matched to a gene: 9. Germline V gives CDR1 MNHEY, CDR2 SVGEGT. The CDR3 spans 17 residues. The CDR3 DNA reads as TGTGCCAGCAGTTACCCACAGGGGGGAATGGTCAAAAACATTCAGTACTTC. It codes for CASSYPQGGMVKNIQYF.

This clonotype was picked up many times. The rearrangement uses TRBV5-1 and TRBJ2-3; 8 nucleotides align to TRBD1. V lost 2 bases to trimming and J lost 4 bases; unmatched junction nucleotides: 3. This CDR3 comprises 14 residues. Looked up from germline, CDR1 is SGHRS and CDR2 is YFSETQ. The CDR3 bases are TGCGCCAGCAGCTTTTCAGGGGGCCCAGATACGCAGTATTTT. Protein product: CASSFSGGPDTQYF.

This clonotype was seen many times. This sequence joins TRBV18 and TRBJ2-7; 7 bases align to TRBD1. Trimming removed 3 bases from V and 0 bases from J; junction bases left unmatched: 11. This CDR3 is 17 amino acids long. The germline CDR1 and CDR2 sequences are KGHSH and LQKENI. In nucleotides, the CDR3 is TGTGCCAGCTCACCGGTGTTGGGACAGTTCTCCTCCTACGAGCAGTACTTC. Translating gives CASSPVLGQFSSYEQYF. Together with reference TRBV18 and TRBJ2-7, the CDR3 gives the full variable domain: NAGVMQNPRHLVRRRGQEARLRCSPMKGHSHVYWYRQLPEEGLKFMVYLQKENIIDESGMPKERFSAEFPKEGPSILRIQQVVRGDSAAYFCASSPVLGQFSSYEQYFGPGTRLTVT.

This clonotype was seen many times. The chain carries TRBV18 and TRBJ2-1, with D perhaps TRBD1 or TRBD2 (6 bases each). The V gene's germline CDR1 is KGHSH and CDR2 LQKENI. The CDR3 consists of 15 residues. V lost 3 bases, J lost 8 bases, and 17 bases lay in between. This CDR3 reads CASSPLRGVEDEQFF. The CDR3 region has the DNA TGTGCCAGCTCACCCCTAAGGGGGGTAGAGGATGAGCAGTTCTTC.

This clonotype was seen repeatedly, ten times or more. V gene TRBV7-6 combines with J gene TRBJ2-3; D is ambiguous. Trimming shortened V by 3 bases and J by 2 bases, and 6 bases separated the two germline ends. This CDR3 is 13 amino acids long. In germline, CDR1 is SGHVS, CDR2 FNYEAQ. In nucleotides, the CDR3 is TGTGCCAGCAGCTTCACAGACACAGATACGCAGTATTTT. It specifies CASSFTDTDTQYF. The full variable domain, with the rest looked up from reference TRBV7-6 and TRBJ2-3, is GAGVSQSPRYKVTKRGQDVALRCDPISGHVSLYWYRQALGQGPEFLTYFNYEAQQDKSGLPNDRFSAERPEGSISTLTIQRTEQRDSAMYRCASSFTDTDTQYFGPGTRLTVL.

This clonotype was observed many times. This chain uses TRBV5-1 with TRBJ1-5; no reliable D call. CDR1 and CDR2 from the germline V gene are SGHRS and YFSETQ. The CDR3 is 11 residues long. V shed 6 bases and J shed 5 bases, with 6 bases lying between them. DNA of the CDR3: TGCGCCAGCAATTCGGATCAGCCCCAGCATTTT. Translation: CASNSDQPQHF.

V gene TRBV6-1 combines with J gene TRBJ1-1; 7 nucleotides match TRBD1. Losses at the gene ends were 10 bases for V and 5 bases for J; bases not matched to a gene: 13. The germline gives CDR1 MNHNS, CDR2 SASEGT. This CDR3 comprises 14 residues. The CDR3 nucleotides read TGTGCCACACTAAAACAGGGGTTGGGGACTGAAGCTTTCTTT. This sequence encodes CATLKQGLGTEAFF.

The chain employs TRBV20-1 and TRBJ2-1; weak D call: TRBD2 (6 bases). Germline CDR1 reads DFQATT; CDR2 reads SNEGSKA (reference sequence). The germline V and J ends were trimmed by 6 bases and 6 bases, with 15 bases remaining between them. The CDR3 covers 13 residues. The CDR3 DNA sequence: TGCAGTGCCTCTTCATCGACTAGCAATGAGCAGTTCTTC. Its translation is CSASSSTSNEQFF.

This clonotype was observed many times. The CDR3 reads CASSRGRGVGQPQHF. The CDR3 region has the DNA TGTGCCAGCAGTCGAGGGAGGGGGGTTGGGCAGCCCCAGCATTTT. V gene TRBV12-3 or TRBV12-4 combines with J gene TRBJ1-5; D might be TRBD1 (6 bases). V was clipped by 5 bases and J by 7 bases, with 18 bases between them. CDR3 length equals 15 residues.